Below, 21 T cell receptor beta chains from the same sample are listed, as sequenced in a study of vaccination and CD4 T cells after COVID-19. One entry per CDR3 protein, called by TCRdb with MiXCR from the PCR reads. Of over 15,000 distinct CDR3 sequences in the sample, about 70% were seen once. The sequencing here drew on CD4+ T cells from blood, taken after SARS-CoV-2 vaccination. The receptor set was obtained from a human donor who had recovered from COVID-19.

The gene calls are TRBV6-1 and TRBJ2-7, with 8 bases identical to TRBD1. Germline V gives CDR1 MNHNS, CDR2 SASEGT. J lost 0 bases, V lost 7 bases, and 8 bases had no gene match. The CDR3 is 15 residues long. CDR3 bases: TGTGCCAGCACCCCGGGACAGGCGAGCTCCTACGAGCAGTACTTC. Translation gives CASTPGQASSYEQYF.

V is TRBV15 and J is TRBJ2-1; D is uncertain. CDR3 length: 15 amino acids. The V end lost 3 bases, the J end lost 5 bases, and 14 bases lay between the germline ends. CDR1 is LNHNV and CDR2 is YYDKDF in the germline V gene (reference sequence). In nucleotides, the CDR3 is TGTGCCACCAGCAGGTCTGGACGAAGTGACAATGAGCAGTTCTTC. Amino acid sequence: CATSRSGRSDNEQFF.

This chain uses TRBV6-2 or TRBV6-3 with TRBJ1-1, with a weak D call TRBD1 (6 bases). With 4 bases removed from V and 11 bases from J, the gap between germline ends came to 14 bases. CDR1 and CDR2 from the germline V gene are MNHEY and SVGEGT. There are 12 residues in the CDR3. The CDR3 DNA follows: TGTGCCAGCAGTTTGGGGGCGCGGGCTGCTTTCTTT. Amino acid sequence: CASSLGARAAFF.

The chain employs TRBV11-2 and TRBJ2-5; no clear D gene. Germline V gene sequence: CDR1 SGHAT, CDR2 FQNNGV. Trimming removed 2 bases at V and 5 bases at J, with 9 bases between. The CDR3 consists of 13 residues. The DNA of the CDR3 is TGTGCCAGCAGCTTATCGGTGCGGGAGACCCAGTACTTC. This gives the protein CASSLSVRETQYF.

The J gene is TRBJ2-5, the V gene TRBV5-6, with D maybe TRBD2 (6 bases). CDR3 length: 14 residues. The germline V gene encodes CDR1 SGHDT and CDR2 YYEEEE. V was shortened by 3 bases and J by 5 bases, with 14 bases between the two germline ends. CDR3 bases: TGTGCCAGCAGCTCCGGGCCGGGGGTGGAGACCCAGTACTTC. It is translated as CASSSGPGVETQYF.

J is TRBJ2-5 and V is TRBV19; TRBD2 aligns across 10 bases. Trimming removed 4 bases from V and 4 bases from J; junction bases left unmatched: 6. The CDR3 is 15 amino acids. CDR1 and CDR2 from the germline V gene are LNHDA and SQIVND (reference sequence). The CDR3 region is CASSKASGSVETQYF. The CDR3 DNA reads as TGTGCCAGTAGTAAGGCTAGCGGGAGTGTAGAGACCCAGTACTTC.

The V call is TRBV11-2, the J call TRBJ2-7; D is unclear. Germline V gene lookup returns CDR1 SGHAT and CDR2 FQNNGV. The CDR3 is 13 amino acids. The V end lost 5 bases, the J end lost 6 bases, and 14 bases lay between the germline ends. CDR3 nucleotides: TGTGCCAGCAGCGCCTTCGGTAGGTCCGAGCAGTACTTC. It yields the protein CASSAFGRSEQYF.

This clonotype was picked up a small number of times. This chain joins TRBV27 and TRBJ2-4; tentative D call: TRBD1 (6 bases). The CDR3 spans 14 residues. CDR1 and CDR2 (germline): MNHEY, SMNVEV (reference sequence). V was clipped by 8 bases and J by 4 bases, with 15 bases between them. This chain's CDR3 is CASGFRDTKNIQYF. The CDR3 DNA reads TGTGCCAGCGGATTCCGGGACACAAAAAACATTCAGTACTTC.

This sequence joins TRBV4-2 and TRBJ2-5; D is uncertain. Trimming shortened V by 1 base and J by 0 bases, and 6 bases separated the two germline ends. This CDR3 is 14 amino acids long. Germline-derived CDR1 and CDR2 are LGHNA and YNFKEQ. The CDR3 DNA reads as TGTGCCAGCAGCCAAGTCGGAGACCAAGAGACCCAGTACTTC. Protein sequence: CASSQVGDQETQYF.

This clonotype came up a few times. This rearrangement joins TRBV7-2 to TRBJ2-3, with TRBD2 matching over 7 bases. Per the germline V gene, CDR1 is SGHTA and CDR2 is FQGNSA. The CDR3 runs to 14 residues. With 3 bases clipped from V and 2 bases from J, the junction kept 2 bases outside the gene matches. The CDR3: CASSFTSDTDTQYF. The CDR3 DNA is TGTGCCAGCAGCTTTACTAGCGACACAGATACGCAGTATTTT. The full variable domain, completed using reference TRBV7-2 and TRBJ2-3, is GAGVSQSPSNKVTEKGKDVELRCDPISGHTALYWYRQSLGQGLEFLIYFQGNSAPDKSGLPSDRFSAERTGGSVSTLTIQRTQQEDSAVYLCASSFTSDTDTQYFGPGTRLTVL.

The chain has TRBV20-1 and TRBJ2-1; possibly TRBD2 for D (6 bases). The CDR3 spans 13 residues. CDR1 and CDR2 from the germline V gene are DFQATT and SNEGSKA (reference sequence). V lost 5 bases to trimming and J lost 11 bases, with 19 bases between them. CDR3 sequence reads: CSAARGQGLQQFF. The CDR3 bases are TGCAGTGCTGCCAGAGGTCAGGGACTGCAGCAGTTCTTC.

This clonotype was detected a few times. The J gene is TRBJ1-5, the V gene TRBV27, with D tentatively TRBD1 (6 bases). Germline CDR1 and CDR2: MNHEY and SMNVEV (reference sequence). The ends were cut back, 3 bases at V and 8 bases at J, with 11 bases in the middle. The length of the CDR3 is 13 residues. The CDR3, as DNA: TGTGCCAGCAGTTTTAAGGGACACAAGCCCCAGCATTTT. This translates into CASSFKGHKPQHF.

V and J are TRBV6-1 and TRBJ2-7, with D perhaps matching TRBD2 (5 bases). Germline lookup yields CDR1 MNHNS and CDR2 SASEGT. Trimming took off 7 bases at V and 7 bases at J, with 20 bases between the two ends. The CDR3 contains 14 residues. The CDR3 protein is CASTQAANSGEQYF. The CDR3 nucleotides are TGTGCCAGCACCCAAGCAGCGAACTCGGGGGAGCAGTACTTC.

The V and J genes are TRBV30 and TRBJ1-5; D remains ambiguous. Germline CDR1 and CDR2: GTSNPN and SVGIG (reference sequence). V was trimmed by 2 bases and J by 0 bases, leaving 5 bases between them. There are 13 residues in the CDR3. This CDR3 reads CAWSRDSNQPQHF. Here the CDR3 DNA reads TGTGCCTGGAGTCGGGATAGCAATCAGCCCCAGCATTTT.

V gene TRBV6-1 combines with J gene TRBJ2-3; TRBD1 agrees at 7 bases. Germline assignment: CDR1 MNHNS and CDR2 SASEGT. J lost 7 bases, V lost 6 bases, and 16 bases had no gene match. The CDR3 is made up of 16 amino acids. The CDR3 reads CASRGQDRLAGHTQYF. The DNA of the CDR3 is TGTGCCAGCAGGGGTCAGGACAGGCTCGCGGGTCATACGCAGTATTTT.

V is TRBV7-9 and J is TRBJ2-3; D not certain. Germline V CDR1 and CDR2: SEHNR, FQNEAQ (reference sequence). Trimming removed 1 base at V and 5 bases at J, with 4 bases between. This CDR3 region has 12 residues. The CDR3 here is CASSLVGDTQYF. Here the CDR3 DNA reads TGTGCCAGCAGCTTAGTCGGAGATACGCAGTATTTT.

The table lists this clonotype with a few counts. The chain links TRBV6-1 to TRBJ2-2, with D possibly being TRBD2 (7 bases). The V gene's germline CDR1 is MNHNS and CDR2 SASEGT. The CDR3 length is 16 residues. V lost 11 bases to trimming and J lost 3 bases, with 22 bases between them. The CDR3 bases are TGTGCCCCGGGGGGCGGCCGGACCGTAGACACCGGGGAGCTGTTTTTT. It yields the protein CAPGGGRTVDTGELFF.

This chain uses TRBV28 with TRBJ1-2; no clear D. This CDR3 has 12 amino acids. Trimming shortened V by 6 bases and J by 1 base, and 6 bases separated the two germline ends. The germline V gene has CDR1 MDHEN and CDR2 SYDVKM. CDR3 protein: CASSKRNYGYTF. The CDR3 nucleotides are TGTGCCAGCAGCAAGCGTAACTATGGCTACACCTTC.

The CDR3 region has the DNA TGCGCCAGCAGCTTGGCCCTTCGGGAGGGTGACAATGAGCAGTTCTTC. It codes for CASSLALREGDNEQFF. This rearrangement joins TRBV5-1 to TRBJ2-1, with 8 bases identical to TRBD2. The CDR3 extends over 16 amino acids. V shed 0 bases and J 5 bases; nucleotides not matched to a gene: 7. The germline V gene encodes CDR1 SGHRS and CDR2 YFSETQ.

This clonotype was observed a few times. The V and J genes are TRBV5-8 and TRBJ1-2; 7 nucleotides align to TRBD1. The J segment lost 7 bases and the V segment lost 4 bases, leaving 7 bases of the junction unmatched. The germline V gene encodes CDR1 SGHTS and CDR2 YDEGEE. This CDR3 has 13 residues. DNA for the CDR3: TGTGCCAGCAGCGACCGGGACAGTAGTGGCTACACCTTC. Translated, it gives CASSDRDSSGYTF.

This clonotype has only one observation. This chain uses TRBV7-3 with TRBJ2-7; tentatively, D is TRBD2 (5 bases). Trimming stripped 2 bases from V and 3 bases from J, with 11 bases between. Germline-derived CDR1 and CDR2 are SGHTA and FQGTGA. This CDR3 comprises 14 residues. The CDR3 loop is CASSLGLSDYEQYF. The CDR3 nucleotides read TGTGCCAGCAGCTTAGGGCTTAGCGACTACGAGCAGTACTTC.